The 21 T cell receptor beta chains below come from one sample, sequenced in a study of blood T cell repertoires in COVID-19. Here immunoSEQ multiplex PCR was the method, and the copy in TCRdb shows in-frame clones only, minus some. Of approximately 250,000 clones in the sample, approximately 87% are singletons; the top ten hold roughly 8.6%. Sequencing input: peripheral blood. These receptors originate from a human donor in a cohort sampled during active COVID-19.

The chain has TRBV9 and TRBJ1-2, with D unresolved. The CDR3 length is 15 residues. The germline V and J ends were trimmed by 0 bases and 5 bases, with 14 bases remaining between them. Germline CDR1 and CDR2: SGDLS and YYNGEE. The CDR3 DNA reads TGTGCCAGCAGCGTAGCTTCAACAATTTCTTATGGCTACACCTTC. Its translation: CASSVASTISYGYTF. Using reference TRBV9 and TRBJ1-2 for the parts outside the CDR3, the full variable domain is DSGVTQTPKHLITATGQRVTLRCSPRSGDLSVYWYQQSLDQGLQFLIQYYNGEERAKGNILERFSAQQFPDLHSELNLSSLELGDSALYFCASSVASTISYGYTFGSGTRLTVV.

The chain joins TRBV5-1 to TRBJ2-2, with 8 bases aligning to TRBD1. The V gene end was trimmed by 7 bases and the J gene end by 2 bases; junction bases not matched to a gene: 4. Per the germline V gene, CDR1 is SGHRS and CDR2 is YFSETQ. The CDR3 contains 14 residues. The CDR3 sequence is CASRDRLNTGELFF. The CDR3 DNA reads as TGCGCCAGCCGGGACAGGCTTAACACCGGGGAGCTGTTTTTT.

The rearrangement joins TRBV11-1 to TRBJ1-4; D gene ambiguous. The CDR3 length is 14 residues. V dropped 5 bases and J dropped 6 bases, with 13 bases sitting between them. Germline V CDR1 and CDR2: SGHAT, FQDESV (reference sequence). The CDR3 bases are TGTGCCAGCAGCACCCCGGGTTTGGATGAAAAACTGTTTTTT. Protein product: CASSTPGLDEKLFF.

This chain connects TRBV5-4 to TRBJ2-3, with 8 bases matching TRBD1. Looked up from germline, CDR1 is SGHNT and CDR2 is YYREEE (reference sequence). The CDR3 runs 19 residues. The J segment lost 0 bases and the V segment lost 2 bases, leaving 14 bases of the junction unmatched. The CDR3 spells CASSLNWGRGQTSTDTQYF. As DNA, the CDR3 is TGTGCCAGCAGCTTAAATTGGGGCAGGGGGCAGACGAGCACAGATACGCAGTATTTT.

The chain has TRBV7-2 and TRBJ2-7; 7 bases are shared with TRBD2. The CDR3 sequence is 16 residues long. Germline values: CDR1 SGHTA, CDR2 FQGNSA. Trimming took 2 bases from V and 3 from J; bases not matched to a gene: 10. CDR3: CASSLYLGPGGYEQYF. DNA of the CDR3: TGTGCCAGCAGCTTATATCTCGGGCCGGGGGGCTACGAGCAGTACTTC.

The chain carries TRBV7-3 and TRBJ2-7; D is undetermined. The length of the CDR3 is 13 residues. Per germline, CDR1 SGHTA and CDR2 FQGTGA. Deletions cut 0 bases from V and 6 bases from J, with 9 bases between. The CDR3 spells CASSLTPVSEQYF. CDR3 in DNA: TGTGCCAGCAGCTTAACTCCTGTTAGCGAGCAGTACTTC.

The sample holds one count of this clone. The J gene is TRBJ1-5, the V gene TRBV13, with D perhaps matching TRBD1 (5 bases). V gave up 0 bases and J gave up 5 bases, with 11 bases separating them. The CDR3 covers 15 residues. From germline, CDR1 is PRHDT and CDR2 FYEKMQ (reference sequence). CDR3 nucleotides: TGTGCCAGCAGCTTAGGGGGTCCGGGGGATCAGCCCCAGCATTTT. The encoded protein is CASSLGGPGDQPQHF.

V gene TRBV2 combines with J gene TRBJ2-5; D is undetermined. In germline, CDR1 is SNHLY, CDR2 FYNNEI. The CDR3 is 13 amino acids. V was shortened by 5 bases and J by 7 bases, with 14 bases between the two germline ends. The CDR3, as DNA: TGTGCCAGCAGTACCCAGGTGGGTTCGACCCAGTACTTC. Encoded protein: CASSTQVGSTQYF.

The V and J genes are TRBV5-1 and TRBJ2-5; no definite D call. The CDR3 runs 14 residues. Trimming left V 2 bases short and J 1 base short, with 9 bases between. Per the germline V gene, CDR1 is SGHRS and CDR2 is YFSETQ. The CDR3 DNA reads TGCGCCAGCAGCTTAGGAGAGGCCCAAGAGACCCAGTACTTC. Its translation: CASSLGEAQETQYF.

The chain joins TRBV5-6 to TRBJ1-1; TRBD1 aligns across 8 bases. Germline V gene sequence: CDR1 SGHDT, CDR2 YYEEEE. The ends lost 0 bases at V and 0 bases at J; junction bases unmatched: 4. The CDR3 has 16 residues. The CDR3 loop is CASSLDRDRMNTEAFF. Written as DNA, the CDR3 is TGTGCCAGCAGCTTGGACCGGGACAGGATGAACACTGAAGCTTTCTTT.

The gene calls are TRBV10-1 and TRBJ2-7; 8 positions match TRBD1. The CDR3 covers 16 residues. V shed 7 bases, J shed 0 bases, and the junction held 11 bases outside the gene matches. Per germline, CDR1 WNHNN and CDR2 SYGVQD (reference sequence). In DNA, the CDR3 is TGCGCCAGCATTCGAATTGGGGACAGGCCCTCCTACGAGCAGTACTTC. Protein sequence: CASIRIGDRPSYEQYF.

This chain links TRBV11-2 with TRBJ1-2; 9 nucleotides agree with TRBD1. The V segment lost 5 bases and the J segment 0 bases; nucleotides outside the gene matches: 4. The CDR3 extends over 15 amino acids. Germline V gene lookup returns CDR1 SGHAT and CDR2 FQNNGV. The CDR3 DNA sequence: TGTGCCAGCAGCCCAAGACAGGGGGCTAACTATGGCTACACCTTC. This gives the protein CASSPRQGANYGYTF. Looking up the rest from reference TRBV11-2 and TRBJ1-2 gives the full variable domain: EAGVAQSPRYKIIEKRQSVAFWCNPISGHATLYWYQQILGQGPKLLIQFQNNGVVDDSQLPKDRFSAERLKGVDSTLKIQPAKLEDSAVYLCASSPRQGANYGYTFGSGTRLTVV.

The chain employs TRBV4-3 and TRBJ2-7, with 7 bases matching TRBD1. Trimming at V came to 1 base and at J to 4 bases, leaving 16 bases not matched to a gene. Germline CDR1 reads LGHNA; CDR2 reads YSLEER. The CDR3 consists of 18 residues. In DNA, the CDR3 is TGCGCCAGCAGCCAAGTATATGGTACCGGAACAGGGGATTACGAGCAGTACTTC. Amino acid sequence: CASSQVYGTGTGDYEQYF.

V and J are TRBV5-6 and TRBJ2-3; D ambiguous. The V and J ends lost 1 base and 8 bases respectively, with 8 bases between them. The CDR3 sequence is 12 residues long. Germline loops: CDR1 SGHDT, CDR2 YYEEEE. For the CDR3, the DNA is TGTGCCAGCAGCTTGATAGCTGGTACGCAGTATTTT. The encoded protein is CASSLIAGTQYF.

This chain's CDR3 is CASSLGGQGRSPLHF. CDR3 DNA: TGTGCCAGCAGCTTAGGGGGACAGGGGAGATCACCCCTCCACTTT. This chain joins TRBV7-2 and TRBJ1-6; 10 nucleotides line up with TRBD1. Germline CDR1 reads SGHTA; CDR2 reads FQGNSA. CDR3 size: 15 residues. V gave up 1 base and J gave up 10 bases; unmatched junction bases: 4.

The CDR3 nucleotides are TGTGCCAGCAGCTTAGACCGGGGGAGCAATCAGCCCCAGCATTTT. Encoded protein: CASSLDRGSNQPQHF. The V gene is TRBV7-6, the J gene TRBJ1-5, with a tentative D call TRBD1 (5 bases). Per germline, CDR1 SGHVS and CDR2 FNYEAQ. The CDR3 spans 15 residues. V gave up 1 base and J gave up 1 base, with 8 bases separating them.

For the CDR3, the DNA is TGTGCCAGCAGCGTAGGGGGGGGGACATCCTCCCCCTACGAGCAGTACTTC. This codes for CASSVGGGTSSPYEQYF. The chain carries TRBV9 and TRBJ2-7, with a tentative D call TRBD2 (7 bases). With 0 bases removed from V and 2 bases from J, the gap between germline ends came to 18 bases. CDR1 SGDLS and CDR2 YYNGEE come from the germline V gene. This CDR3 has 17 residues.

The chain has TRBV29-1 and TRBJ2-7, with 7 positions matching TRBD1. The germline CDR1 and CDR2 sequences are SQVTM and ANQGSEA. J gave up 4 bases and V 1 base, and 7 bases lay outside the gene matches. The CDR3 is 14 residues long. Written as DNA, the CDR3 is TGCAGCGTTGAAGTGGGGGACAGATTTTACGAGCAGTACTTC. This encodes CSVEVGDRFYEQYF.

The chain has TRBV28 and TRBJ2-5; the match to TRBD1 covers 11 bases. The germline V gene encodes CDR1 MDHEN and CDR2 SYDVKM. This CDR3 is built from 15 residues. After removal of 4 bases from V and 5 bases from J, the junction contained 6 bases not matched to a gene. DNA of the CDR3: TGTGCCAGCAGTTCCGGACAGGGGGCGCGGGAGACCCAGTACTTC. It yields the protein CASSSGQGARETQYF.

The chain is built from TRBV5-4 and TRBJ2-1; D may be TRBD1 (5 bases). CDR3 length: 11 residues. V was cut by 9 bases and J by 8 bases, with 12 bases left in between. Germline lookup yields CDR1 SGHNT and CDR2 YYREEE (reference sequence). The CDR3 sequence: CAMGPVHEQFF. For the CDR3, the DNA is TGTGCCATGGGGCCCGTCCATGAGCAGTTCTTC.

The chain has TRBV19 and TRBJ2-1, with D uncertain. V was cut by 4 bases and J by 0 bases, with 19 bases left in between. CDR1 LNHDA and CDR2 SQIVND come from the germline V gene (reference sequence). The CDR3 is 18 amino acids. CDR3: CASSNISDLAASYNEQFF. In DNA, the CDR3 is TGTGCCAGTAGTAATATCAGTGACTTGGCCGCCTCCTACAATGAGCAGTTCTTC. The full variable domain, in which reference TRBV19 and TRBJ2-1 provide the parts outside the CDR3, is DGGITQSPKYLFRKEGQNVTLSCEQNLNHDAMYWYRQDPGQGLRLIYYSQIVNDFQKGDIAEGYSVSREKKESFPLTVTSAQKNPTAFYLCASSNISDLAASYNEQFFGPGTRLTVL.